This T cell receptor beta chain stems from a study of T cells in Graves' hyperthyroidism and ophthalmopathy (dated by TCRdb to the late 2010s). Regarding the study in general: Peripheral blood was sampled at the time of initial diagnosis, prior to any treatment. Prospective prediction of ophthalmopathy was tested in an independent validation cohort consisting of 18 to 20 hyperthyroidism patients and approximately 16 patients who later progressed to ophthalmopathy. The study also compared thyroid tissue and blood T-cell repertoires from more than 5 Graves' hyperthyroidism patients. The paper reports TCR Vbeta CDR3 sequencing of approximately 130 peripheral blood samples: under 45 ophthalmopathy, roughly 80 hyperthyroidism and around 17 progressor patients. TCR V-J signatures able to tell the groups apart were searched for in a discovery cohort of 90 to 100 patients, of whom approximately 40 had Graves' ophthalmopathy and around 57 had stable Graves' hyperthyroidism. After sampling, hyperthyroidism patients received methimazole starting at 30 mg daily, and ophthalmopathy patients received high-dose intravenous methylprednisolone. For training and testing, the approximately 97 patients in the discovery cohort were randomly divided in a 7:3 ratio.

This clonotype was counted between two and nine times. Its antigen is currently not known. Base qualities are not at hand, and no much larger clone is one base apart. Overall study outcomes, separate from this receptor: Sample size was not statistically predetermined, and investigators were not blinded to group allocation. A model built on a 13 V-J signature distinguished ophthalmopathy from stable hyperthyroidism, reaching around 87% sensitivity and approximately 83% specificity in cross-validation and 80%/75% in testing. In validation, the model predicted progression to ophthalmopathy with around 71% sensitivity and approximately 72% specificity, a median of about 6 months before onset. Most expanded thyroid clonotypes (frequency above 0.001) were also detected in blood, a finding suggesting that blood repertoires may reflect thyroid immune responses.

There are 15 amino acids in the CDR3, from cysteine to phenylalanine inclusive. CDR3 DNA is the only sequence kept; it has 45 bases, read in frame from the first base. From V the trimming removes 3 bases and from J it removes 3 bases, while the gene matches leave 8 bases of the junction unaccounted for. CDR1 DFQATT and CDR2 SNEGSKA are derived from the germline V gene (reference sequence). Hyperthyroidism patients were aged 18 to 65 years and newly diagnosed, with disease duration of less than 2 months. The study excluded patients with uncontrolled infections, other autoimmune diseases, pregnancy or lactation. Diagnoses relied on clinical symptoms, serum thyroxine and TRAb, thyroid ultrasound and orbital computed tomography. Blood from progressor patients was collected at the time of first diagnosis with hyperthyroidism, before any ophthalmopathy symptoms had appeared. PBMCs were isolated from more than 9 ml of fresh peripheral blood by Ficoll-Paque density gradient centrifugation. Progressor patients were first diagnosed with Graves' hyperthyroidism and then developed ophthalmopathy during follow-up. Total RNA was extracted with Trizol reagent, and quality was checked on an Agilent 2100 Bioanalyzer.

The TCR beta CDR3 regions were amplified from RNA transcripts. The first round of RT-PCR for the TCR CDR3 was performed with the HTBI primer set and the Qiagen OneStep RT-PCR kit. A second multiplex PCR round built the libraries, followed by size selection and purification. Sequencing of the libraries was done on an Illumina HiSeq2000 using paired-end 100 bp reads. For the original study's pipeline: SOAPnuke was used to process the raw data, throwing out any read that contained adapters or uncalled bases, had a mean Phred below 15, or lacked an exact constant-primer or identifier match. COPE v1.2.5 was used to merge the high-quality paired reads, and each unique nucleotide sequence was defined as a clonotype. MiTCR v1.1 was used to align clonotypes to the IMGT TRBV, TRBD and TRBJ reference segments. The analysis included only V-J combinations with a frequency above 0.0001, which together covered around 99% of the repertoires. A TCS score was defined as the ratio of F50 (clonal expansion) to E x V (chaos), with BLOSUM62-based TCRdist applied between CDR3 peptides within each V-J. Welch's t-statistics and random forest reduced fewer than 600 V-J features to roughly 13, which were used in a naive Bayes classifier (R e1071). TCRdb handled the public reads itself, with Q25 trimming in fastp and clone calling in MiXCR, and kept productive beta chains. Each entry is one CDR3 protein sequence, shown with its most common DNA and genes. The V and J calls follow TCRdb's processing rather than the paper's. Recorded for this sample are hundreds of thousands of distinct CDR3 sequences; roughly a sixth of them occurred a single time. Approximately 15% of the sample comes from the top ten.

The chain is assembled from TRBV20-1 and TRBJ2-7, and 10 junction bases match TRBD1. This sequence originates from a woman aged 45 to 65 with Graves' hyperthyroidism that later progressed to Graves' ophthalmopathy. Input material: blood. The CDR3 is CSASIGTGANYEQYF. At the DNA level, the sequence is TGCAGTGCTAGTATTGGGACAGGGGCCAACTACGAGCAGTACTTC.